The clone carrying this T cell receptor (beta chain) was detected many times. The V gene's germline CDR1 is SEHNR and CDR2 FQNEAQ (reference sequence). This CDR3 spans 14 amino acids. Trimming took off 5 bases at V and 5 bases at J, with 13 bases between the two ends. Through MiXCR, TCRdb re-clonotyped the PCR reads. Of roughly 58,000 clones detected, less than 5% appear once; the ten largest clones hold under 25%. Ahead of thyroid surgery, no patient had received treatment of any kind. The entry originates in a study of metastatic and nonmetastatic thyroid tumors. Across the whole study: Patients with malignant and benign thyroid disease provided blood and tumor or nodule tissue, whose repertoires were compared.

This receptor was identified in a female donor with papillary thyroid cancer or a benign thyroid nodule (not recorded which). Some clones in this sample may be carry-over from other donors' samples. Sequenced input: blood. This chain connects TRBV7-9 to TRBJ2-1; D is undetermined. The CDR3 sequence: CASSPVLPHNEQFF. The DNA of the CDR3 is TGTGCCAGCAGCCCGGTCCTGCCCCACAATGAGCAGTTCTTC.